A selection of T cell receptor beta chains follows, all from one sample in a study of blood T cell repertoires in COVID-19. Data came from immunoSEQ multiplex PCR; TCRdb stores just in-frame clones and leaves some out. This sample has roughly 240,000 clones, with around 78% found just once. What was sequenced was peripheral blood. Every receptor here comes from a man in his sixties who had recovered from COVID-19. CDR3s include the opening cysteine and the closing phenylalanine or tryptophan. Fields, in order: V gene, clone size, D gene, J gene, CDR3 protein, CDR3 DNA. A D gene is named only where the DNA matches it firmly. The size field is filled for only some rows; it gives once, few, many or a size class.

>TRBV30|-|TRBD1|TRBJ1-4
CAWSVNRDSEIFNEKLFF
TGTGCCTGGAGTGTTAACCGGGACAGCGAAATCTTTAATGAAAAACTGTTTTTT
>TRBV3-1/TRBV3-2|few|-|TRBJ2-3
CASSLRQVGGGGTDTQYF
TGTGCCAGCAGCCTAAGGCAGGTAGGGGGGGGCGGCACAGATACGCAGTATTTT
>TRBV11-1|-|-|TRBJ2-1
CASSPQAGGEQFF
TGTGCCAGCAGTCCTCAGGCCGGGGGTGAGCAGTTCTTC
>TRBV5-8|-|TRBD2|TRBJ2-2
CASSPGLAPAGELFF
TGTGCCAGCAGCCCGGGACTAGCGCCGGCCGGGGAGCTGTTTTTT
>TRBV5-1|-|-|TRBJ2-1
CASSSLITGYEQFF
TGCGCCAGCAGCTCCCTCATAACAGGGTATGAGCAGTTCTTC
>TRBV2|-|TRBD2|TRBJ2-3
CASSLWTSGRDTQYF
TGTGCCAGCAGTCTCTGGACTAGTGGGCGAGATACGCAGTATTTT
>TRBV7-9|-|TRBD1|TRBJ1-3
CASSPDRAGNTIYF
TGTGCCAGCAGCCCCGACAGGGCTGGAAACACCATATATTTT
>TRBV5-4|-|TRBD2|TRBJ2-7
CASSLWSSGTEQYF
TGTGCCAGCAGCTTATGGTCTAGCGGGACCGAGCAGTACTTC
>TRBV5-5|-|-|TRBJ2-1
CASSWESSYNEQFF
TGTGCCAGCAGCTGGGAGAGCTCCTACAATGAGCAGTTCTTC
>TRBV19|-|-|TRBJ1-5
CASSMSLSNQPQHF
TGTGCCAGTAGTATGTCCCTGAGCAATCAGCCCCAGCATTTT
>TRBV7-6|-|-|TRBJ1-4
CASSSLAGTTNEKLFF
TGTGCCAGCAGCTCACTCGCGGGGACTACGAATGAAAAACTGTTTTTT
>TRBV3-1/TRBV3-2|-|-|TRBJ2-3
CASSQQTSVGTDTQYF
TGTGCCAGCAGCCAACAAACTAGTGTGGGCACAGATACGCAGTATTTT
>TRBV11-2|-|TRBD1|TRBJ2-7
CASAHGQGYEQYF
TGTGCCAGCGCCCACGGACAGGGCTACGAGCAGTACTTC
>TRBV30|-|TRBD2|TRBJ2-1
CAWSSLSGGSVFF
TGTGCCTGGAGTTCCCTCAGCGGGGGAAGTGTGTTCTTC
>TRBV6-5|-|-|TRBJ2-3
CASSPKGRGTDTQYF
TGTGCCAGCAGCCCCAAGGGGAGGGGGACAGATACGCAGTATTTT
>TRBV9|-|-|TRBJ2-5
CASSVGGRGQETQYF
TGTGCCAGCAGCGTAGGCGGCAGGGGCCAAGAGACCCAGTACTTC
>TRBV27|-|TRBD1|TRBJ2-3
CASSLFWGQGRKDTQYF
TGTGCCAGCAGTTTATTTTGGGGACAGGGGAGAAAAGATACGCAGTATTTT
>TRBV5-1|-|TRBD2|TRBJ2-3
CASSLLAGGTDTQYF
TGCGCCAGCAGCTTACTAGCGGGCGGCACAGATACGCAGTATTTT
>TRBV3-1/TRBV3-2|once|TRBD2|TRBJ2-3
CASSLGLVGTDTQYF
TGTGCCAGCAGCCTCGGACTAGTAGGCACAGATACGCAGTATTTT
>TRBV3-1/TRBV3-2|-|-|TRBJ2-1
CASSSRLKSSYNEQFF
TGTGCCAGCAGCTCTAGACTGAAAAGCTCCTACAATGAGCAGTTCTTC
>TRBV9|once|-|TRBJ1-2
CASSAQQGDYGYTF
TGTGCCAGCAGCGCCCAACAGGGCGACTATGGCTACACCTTC
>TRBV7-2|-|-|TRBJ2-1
CASSFRGAQYNEQFF
TGTGCCAGCAGCTTCCGGGGGGCCCAATACAATGAGCAGTTCTTC
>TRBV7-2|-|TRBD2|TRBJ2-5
CASSSAGGLKTQYF
TGTGCCAGCAGCTCAGCGGGAGGTCTCAAGACCCAGTACTTC
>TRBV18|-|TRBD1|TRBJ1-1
CASSTWDRFGPEAFF
TGTGCCAGCTCAACGTGGGACAGGTTCGGACCTGAAGCTTTCTTT
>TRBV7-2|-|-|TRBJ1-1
CASSLVAGSNTEAFF
TGTGCCAGCAGCTTAGTGGCAGGTTCGAACACTGAAGCTTTCTTT
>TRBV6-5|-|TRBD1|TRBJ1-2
CANGQGGSYGYTF
TGTGCCAACGGACAGGGAGGTAGCTATGGCTACACCTTC
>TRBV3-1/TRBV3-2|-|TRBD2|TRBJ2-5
CASSQLGGETQYF
TGTGCCAGCAGCCAATTGGGGGGGGAGACCCAGTACTTC
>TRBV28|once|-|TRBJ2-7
CASSYSGTSSYEQYF
TGTGCCAGCAGTTACAGCGGGACAAGCTCCTACGAGCAGTACTTC
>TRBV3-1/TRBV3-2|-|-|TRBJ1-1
CASSNNRDEAFF
TGTGCCAGCAGCAACAACAGAGATGAAGCTTTCTTT
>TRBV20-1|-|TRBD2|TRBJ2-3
CSASPISGGATDTQYF
TGCAGTGCAAGTCCCATTAGCGGGGGGGCAACAGATACGCAGTATTTT
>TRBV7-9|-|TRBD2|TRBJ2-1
CASSWGGPLNEQFF
TGTGCCAGCAGCTGGGGGGGACCTTTGAATGAGCAGTTCTTC
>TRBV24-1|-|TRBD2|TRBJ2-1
CATSEGSGSRYEQFF
TGTGCCACCAGTGAGGGTAGCGGGAGTAGATATGAGCAGTTCTTC
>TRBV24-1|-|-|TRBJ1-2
CATSRGNYGYTF
TGTGCCACCTCACGGGGTAACTATGGCTACACCTTC
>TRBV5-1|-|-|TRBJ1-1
CASSLESRRVAEAFF
TGCGCCAGCAGCCTCGAATCCCGACGGGTGGCTGAAGCTTTCTTT
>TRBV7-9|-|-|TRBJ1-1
CASSPTGGLTEAFF
TGTGCCAGCAGCCCGACCGGGGGACTCACTGAAGCTTTCTTT
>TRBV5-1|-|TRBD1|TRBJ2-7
CASSWHRDRKSDYEQYF
TGCGCCAGCAGCTGGCACCGGGACAGGAAAAGTGACTACGAGCAGTACTTC
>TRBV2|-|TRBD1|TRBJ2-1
CASSTGGTQFF
TGTGCCAGCAGTACAGGGGGCACGCAGTTCTTC
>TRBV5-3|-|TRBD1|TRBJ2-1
CARSFPGVGGGNEQFF
TGTGCCAGAAGCTTCCCCGGGGTAGGGGGCGGGAATGAGCAGTTCTTC
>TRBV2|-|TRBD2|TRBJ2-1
CASSPELAGVRFF
TGTGCCAGCAGTCCAGAGCTAGCGGGGGTTCGGTTCTTC
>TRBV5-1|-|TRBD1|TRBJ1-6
CASSRWTGDNSPLHF
TGCGCCAGCAGCAGGTGGACAGGGGATAATTCACCCCTCCACTTT
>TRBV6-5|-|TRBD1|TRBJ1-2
CASSKTTGTVSHLTF
TGTGCCAGCAGTAAAACTACCGGGACAGTCTCCCATCTTACCTTC
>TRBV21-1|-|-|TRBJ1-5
CASSTPGQGCNQPQHF
TGTGCCAGCAGCACACCGGGACAGGGATGCAATCAGCCCCAGCATTTT
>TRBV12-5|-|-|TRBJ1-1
CASGLVGASGELNTEAFF
TGTGCTAGTGGTTTGGTAGGGGCTTCGGGGGAATTGAACACTGAAGCTTTCTTT
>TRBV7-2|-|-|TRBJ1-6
CASSFGGQYSSYNSPLHF
TGTGCCAGCAGCTTCGGAGGACAGTACAGCTCCTATAATTCACCCCTCCACTTT
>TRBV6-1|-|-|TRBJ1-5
CASSDGGRGSNQPQHF
TGTGCCAGCAGTGACGGGGGGCGCGGGAGCAATCAGCCCCAGCATTTT